This is a list of T cell receptor beta chains from one sample in a study of blood T cells in healthy people across ages. Each CDR3 protein is one row after TCRdb ran MiXCR on the 5' RACE reads. In the table there are around 790,000 distinct CDR3 sequences, more than 40% of which are singletons. Specimen: blood. Source of these receptors: a man between 60 and 75 years old in good health. Both conserved end residues are part of each CDR3. Each record gives: V gene, CDR3 protein.

>TRBV7-2
CASSPFSGRGNEQFF
>TRBV15
CATSRDLDTGYTF
>TRBV12-3/TRBV12-4
CASGSLVRTDTQYF
>TRBV27
CASSWDFRGNYGYTF
>TRBV29-1
CSGGDRGYEQYF
>TRBV12-3/TRBV12-4
CASSLASGSGYTF
>TRBV5-1
CASSLGETGGGSPLHF
>TRBV7-2
CASRSRDFTDTQYF
>TRBV6-5
CASSSQPRSSGELFF
>TRBV20-1
CSARTGGKAGELFF
>TRBV5-1
CASSLTGTSGYNEQFF
>TRBV10-1
CASSESGTASSYEQYF
>TRBV5-1
CASRPDVVEASSYNERFF
>TRBV12-3/TRBV12-4
CASSLVGGYSYNEQYF
>TRBV9
CASSVAPVRGPGSGELFF
>TRBV2
CASRLGQNYEQYF
>TRBV4-1
CASSQVGEGGVAKNIQYF
>TRBV10-2
CASSGQGNQETQYF
>TRBV20-1
CSARDSRGAQNSPLHF
>TRBV21-1
CASSANRTSGGHTYEQYF
>TRBV20-1
CSARDRKNDYGYTF
>TRBV6-2/TRBV6-3
CASSRRTGGLGAQYF
>TRBV7-2
CASSPPPQGYNEQFF
>TRBV12-3/TRBV12-4
CASSLALLQYF
>TRBV18
CASSPLDRGEQYF
>TRBV7-9
CASSLDRGSETQYF
>TRBV2
CASVTSTDTQYF
>TRBV7-2
CASSLAGRGGLNEQYF
>TRBV5-4
CASSLKQGAYNEQFF
>TRBV4-3
CASSQVPGYNEQFF
>TRBV7-2
CASSTLGTTYEQYF
>TRBV12-3/TRBV12-4
CATKARGGAYNEQFF
>TRBV7-2
CASSFGVDEKLFF
>TRBV10-1
CASSESPDMNTEAFF
>TRBV7-9
CASSSLAGGRSYNEQFF
>TRBV6-5
CASRTGGGGEQFF
>TRBV9
CASSYRGPTDTQYF
>TRBV2
CASRPGQVTDTQYF
>TRBV30
CAWSRGGSTEAFF
>TRBV7-2
CASSVGNRNTEAFF
>TRBV4-3
CASSQDKKNRTPQFF
>TRBV5-5
CASSLRTTMNTEAFF
>TRBV29-1
CSVESSTGNEQFF
>TRBV5-1
CASSIWGHKNTEAFF
>TRBV9
CASSPQGPSYEQYF
>TRBV20-1
CGARDLTGVTF
>TRBV12-3/TRBV12-4
CASSAGTGRSYEQYF